The source of this T cell receptor (beta chain) is a study of response to subunit inactivated influenza vaccine. One entry per CDR3 protein, called by TCRdb with MiXCR from the RT-PCR reads. Here the sample spans about 650,000 distinct CDR3 sequences, about 14% being singletons. The CDR3 runs 16 residues. CDR1 LGHDT and CDR2 YNNKEL come from the germline V gene (reference sequence). V lost 3 bases, J lost 3 bases, and 16 bases lay in between. This clonotype was observed a handful of times. The TCR was taken from a man aged 50 to 60 who received an inactivated influenza vaccine. The chain is built from TRBV3-1 and TRBJ2-3; D might be TRBD1 or TRBD2, each matching 5 bases. The sample consisted of PBMCs from blood, taken 14 to 15 days before vaccination. The DNA of the CDR3 is TGTGCCAGCAGCCACAGGACGGTTGGGGGTACAGATACGCAGTATTTT. This sequence encodes CASSHRTVGGTDTQYF.